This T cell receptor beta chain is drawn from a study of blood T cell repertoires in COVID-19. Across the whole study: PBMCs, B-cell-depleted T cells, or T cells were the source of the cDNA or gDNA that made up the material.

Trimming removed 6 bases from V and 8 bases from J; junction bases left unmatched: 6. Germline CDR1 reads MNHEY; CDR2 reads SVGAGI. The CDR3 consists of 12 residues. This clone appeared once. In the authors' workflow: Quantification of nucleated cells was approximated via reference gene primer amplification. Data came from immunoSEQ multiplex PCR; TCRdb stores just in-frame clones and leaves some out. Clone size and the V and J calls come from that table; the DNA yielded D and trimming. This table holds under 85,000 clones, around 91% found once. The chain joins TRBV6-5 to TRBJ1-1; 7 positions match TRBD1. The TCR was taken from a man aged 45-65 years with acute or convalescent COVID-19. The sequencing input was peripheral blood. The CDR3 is CASSGDSPEAFF. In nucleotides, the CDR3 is TGTGCCAGCAGCGGGGACAGTCCCGAAGCTTTCTTT.